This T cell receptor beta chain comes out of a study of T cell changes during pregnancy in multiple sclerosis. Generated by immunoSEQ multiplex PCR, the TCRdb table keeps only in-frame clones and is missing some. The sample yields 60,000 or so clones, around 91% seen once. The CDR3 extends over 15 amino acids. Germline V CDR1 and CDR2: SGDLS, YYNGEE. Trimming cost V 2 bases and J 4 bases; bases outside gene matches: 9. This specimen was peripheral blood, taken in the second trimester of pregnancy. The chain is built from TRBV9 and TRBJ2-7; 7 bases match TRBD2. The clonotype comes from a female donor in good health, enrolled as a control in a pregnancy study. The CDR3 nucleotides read TGTGCCAGCAGCGTTGGGTCTAGCGGTGGTTACGAGCAGTACTTC. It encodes CASSVGSSGGYEQYF. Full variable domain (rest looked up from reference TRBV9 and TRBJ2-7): DSGVTQTPKHLITATGQRVTLRCSPRSGDLSVYWYQQSLDQGLQFLIQYYNGEERAKGNILERFSAQQFPDLHSELNLSSLELGDSALYFCASSVGSSGGYEQYFGPGTRLTVT.